These 16 T cell receptor beta chains came from one sample sequenced in a study of CD8 T cells in Susac syndrome. RNA was extracted with the RNeasy kit, and a quantity of about 0.5 to 1 ug was reverse transcribed using random hexamers. From the immunoSEQ multiplex PCR reads, TCRdb called clonotypes with MiXCR, one entry per CDR3 protein. This table has about 84,000 distinct CDR3 sequences, 96% appearing once. Sequenced sample: CD8+ T cells from PBMCs. These receptors were taken from a human donor with Susac syndrome.

V is TRBV9 and J is TRBJ2-1; possible D gene TRBD2, 5 bases. The germline gives CDR1 SGDLS, CDR2 YYNGEE. Trimming took 4 bases from V and 6 from J, leaving 17 bases between them. CDR3 size: 15 residues. CDR3 protein: CASSTLATASNEQFF. CDR3 DNA sequence: TGTGCCAGCAGCACATTAGCGACGGCGAGCAATGAGCAGTTCTTC.

This chain connects TRBV12-3 or TRBV12-4 to TRBJ2-1, with 10 nucleotides matching TRBD2. This CDR3 has 15 amino acids. Germline trimming cut 1 base from V and 4 bases from J; bases unmatched to any gene: 1. The CDR3 DNA sequence: TGTGCCAGCAGTTTAGAACTAGCGGGATACAATGAGCAGTTCTTC. Translation gives CASSLELAGYNEQFF.

The CDR3 DNA reads TGCAGCGTAGGCTTCCAAGAGACCCAGTACTTC. It encodes CSVGFQETQYF. The chain has TRBV29-1 and TRBJ2-5; D is uncertain. The CDR3 extends over 11 amino acids. Germline V gives CDR1 SQVTM, CDR2 ANQGSEA. V was pared by 6 bases and J by 1 base, with 6 bases between. The full variable domain, its missing parts supplied by reference TRBV29-1 and TRBJ2-5, is SAVISQKPSRDICQRGTSLTIQCQVDSQVTMMFWYRQQPGQSLTLIATANQGSEATYESGFVIDKFPISRPNLTFSTLTVSNMSPEDSSIYLCSVGFQETQYFGPGTRLLVL.

The gene calls are TRBV29-1 and TRBJ1-1; D not resolved. Looked up from germline, CDR1 is SQVTM and CDR2 is ANQGSEA. V lost 4 bases and J lost 0, with 12 bases in between. The CDR3 totals 14 residues. The CDR3 DNA reads TGCAGCGTTGCTATCGATCGGTTGAACACTGAAGCTTTCTTT. Protein product: CSVAIDRLNTEAFF.

The genes are TRBV2 and TRBJ1-2; 9 nucleotides line up with TRBD1. This CDR3 comprises 15 residues. The junction had 12 bases not matched to a gene; V was cut back by 11 bases and J by 2 bases. The V gene's germline CDR1 is SNHLY and CDR2 FYNNEI. This CDR3 is CAATGPGQGNYGYTF. CDR3 bases: TGTGCCGCTACCGGTCCGGGACAGGGAAACTATGGCTACACCTTC.

The chain couples TRBV12-3 or TRBV12-4 to TRBJ1-2, with D tentatively TRBD1 (5 bases). The CDR3 covers 15 residues. Trimming removed 3 bases at V and 4 bases at J, with 15 bases between. The CDR3 region has the DNA TGTGCCAGCAGTTTCTGGGGCTCGGGTGTCTATGGCTACACCTTC. Translating it yields CASSFWGSGVYGYTF.

The rearrangement joins TRBV27 to TRBJ2-7, with 8 bases aligning to TRBD1. V lost 4 bases to trimming and J lost 7 bases; unmatched junction nucleotides: 12. Germline assignment: CDR1 MNHEY and CDR2 SMNVEV (reference sequence). The CDR3 spans 15 residues. This CDR3 is CASSSRTGQGDEQYF. CDR3 DNA: TGTGCCAGCAGTTCCCGGACTGGACAGGGTGATGAGCAGTACTTC.

The V gene is TRBV7-9, the J gene TRBJ1-1; possible D gene TRBD1, 5 bases. The CDR3 is 14 residues long. CDR1 is SEHNR and CDR2 is FQNEAQ in the germline V gene (reference sequence). V was clipped by 1 base and J by 3 bases, with 9 bases between them. CDR3 residues: CASSLVGGDTEAFF. The CDR3 DNA is TGTGCCAGCAGCTTAGTGGGGGGAGACACTGAAGCTTTCTTT.

This rearrangement joins TRBV4-3 to TRBJ2-7; TRBD1 matches at 8 bases. Trimming cost V 0 bases and J 0 bases; bases outside gene matches: 4. Germline V gives CDR1 LGHNA, CDR2 YSLEER. The CDR3 sequence is 16 residues long. The CDR3 reads CASSQDGTGRSYEQYF. DNA of the CDR3: TGCGCCAGCAGCCAAGACGGGACAGGCCGCTCCTACGAGCAGTACTTC.

This chain uses TRBV28 with TRBJ2-1; tentatively, D is TRBD2 (6 bases). From germline, CDR1 is MDHEN and CDR2 SYDVKM. The CDR3 contains 14 residues. The V end lost 4 bases, the J end lost 4 bases, and 11 bases lay between the germline ends. CDR3 region: CASSWGDVYNEQFF. The CDR3 DNA follows: TGTGCCAGCAGTTGGGGGGATGTTTACAATGAGCAGTTCTTC.

The chain joins TRBV29-1 to TRBJ1-2, with 9 bases that match TRBD1. This CDR3 contains 11 residues. V was pared by 6 bases and J by 6 bases, with 2 bases of the junction left unmatched. CDR1 SQVTM and CDR2 ANQGSEA come from the germline V gene. CDR3 DNA: TGCAGCGTGGGACAGGGCGATGGCTACACCTTC. Translated, it gives CSVGQGDGYTF.

V is TRBV3-1 and J is TRBJ2-7; no clear D. V shed 3 bases and J shed 5 bases, with 5 bases lying between them. The CDR3 totals 11 residues. Germline loops: CDR1 LGHDT, CDR2 YNNKEL (reference sequence). The DNA of the CDR3 is TGTGCCAGCAGCCAGGGTAACGAGCAGTACGTC. Its protein product is CASSQGNEQYV.

The chain couples TRBV20-1 to TRBJ2-3, with 10 bases that match TRBD2. V shed 1 base and J 4 bases; nucleotides not matched to a gene: 2. Germline CDR1 reads DFQATT; CDR2 reads SNEGSKA (reference sequence). There are 14 residues in the CDR3. This CDR3 reads CSARAAGGPDTQYF. The CDR3 DNA follows: TGCAGTGCTAGAGCAGCGGGGGGGCCAGATACGCAGTATTTT.

This rearrangement joins TRBV6-5 to TRBJ2-5; 16 bases align to TRBD2. The V gene's germline CDR1 is MNHEY and CDR2 SVGAGI. V lost 4 bases to trimming and J lost 2 bases; unmatched junction nucleotides: 7. This CDR3 is built from 18 residues. CDR3 nucleotide sequence: TGTGCCAGCAGTTGGGGACTAGCGGGGGGGCACCCGCAAGAGACCCAGTACTTC. It yields the protein CASSWGLAGGHPQETQYF.

The chain is built from TRBV30 and TRBJ2-1; 10 bases align to TRBD1. Unmatched junction bases numbered 11, after V lost 4 bases and J lost 8 bases. The CDR3 has 15 amino acids. Germline V gene lookup returns CDR1 GTSNPN and CDR2 SVGIG (reference sequence). The CDR3 loop reads CAWIPRDRGRDEQFF. CDR3 sequence (DNA): TGTGCCTGGATTCCCCGGGACAGGGGAAGGGATGAGCAGTTCTTC.

The chain couples TRBV7-9 to TRBJ2-3; tentative D call: TRBD1 (6 bases). V was shortened by 7 bases and J by 1 base, with 12 bases between the two germline ends. The CDR3 runs 14 residues. The germline V gene encodes CDR1 SEHNR and CDR2 FQNEAQ (reference sequence). This CDR3 reads CASTPGTRTDTQYF. The CDR3 DNA is TGTGCCAGCACCCCTGGGACACGCACAGATACGCAGTATTTT.